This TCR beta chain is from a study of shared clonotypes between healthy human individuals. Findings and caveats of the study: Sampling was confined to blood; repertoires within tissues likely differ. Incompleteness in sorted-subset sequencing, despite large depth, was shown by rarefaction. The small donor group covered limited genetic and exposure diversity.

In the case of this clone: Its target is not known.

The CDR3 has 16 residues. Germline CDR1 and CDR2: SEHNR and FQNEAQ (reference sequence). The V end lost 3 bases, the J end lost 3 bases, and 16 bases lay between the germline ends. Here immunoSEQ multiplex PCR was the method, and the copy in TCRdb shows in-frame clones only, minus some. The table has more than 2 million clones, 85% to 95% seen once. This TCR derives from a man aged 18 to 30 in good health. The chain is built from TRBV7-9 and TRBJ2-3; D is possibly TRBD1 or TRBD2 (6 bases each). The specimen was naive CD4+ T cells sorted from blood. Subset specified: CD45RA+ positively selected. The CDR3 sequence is CASSFWGRGATDTQYF. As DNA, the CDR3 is TGTGCCAGCAGCTTTTGGGGAAGGGGGGCGACAGATACGCAGTATTTT.